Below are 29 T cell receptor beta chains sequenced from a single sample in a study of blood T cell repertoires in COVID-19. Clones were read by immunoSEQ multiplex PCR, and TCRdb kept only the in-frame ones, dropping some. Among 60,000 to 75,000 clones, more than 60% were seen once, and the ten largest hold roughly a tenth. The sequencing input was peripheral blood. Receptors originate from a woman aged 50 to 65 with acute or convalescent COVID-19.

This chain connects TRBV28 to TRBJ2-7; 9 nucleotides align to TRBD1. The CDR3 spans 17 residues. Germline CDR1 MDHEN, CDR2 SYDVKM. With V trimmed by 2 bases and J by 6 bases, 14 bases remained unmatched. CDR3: CASSLAYGQGYFGEQYF. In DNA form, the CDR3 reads TGTGCCAGCAGTTTAGCCTATGGACAGGGGTATTTCGGCGAGCAGTACTTC.

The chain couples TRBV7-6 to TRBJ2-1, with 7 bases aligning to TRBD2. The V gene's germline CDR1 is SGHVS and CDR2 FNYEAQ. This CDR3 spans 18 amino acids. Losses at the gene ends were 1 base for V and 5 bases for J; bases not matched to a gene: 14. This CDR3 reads CASSLVWWRETLDNEQFF. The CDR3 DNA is TGTGCCAGCAGCTTAGTCTGGTGGCGGGAGACCCTAGACAATGAGCAGTTCTTC.

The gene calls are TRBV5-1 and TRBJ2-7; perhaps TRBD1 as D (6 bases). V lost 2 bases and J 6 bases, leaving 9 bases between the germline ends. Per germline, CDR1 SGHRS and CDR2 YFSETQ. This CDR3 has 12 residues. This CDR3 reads CASSFWGREQYF. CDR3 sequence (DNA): TGCGCCAGCAGCTTTTGGGGGCGCGAGCAGTACTTC.

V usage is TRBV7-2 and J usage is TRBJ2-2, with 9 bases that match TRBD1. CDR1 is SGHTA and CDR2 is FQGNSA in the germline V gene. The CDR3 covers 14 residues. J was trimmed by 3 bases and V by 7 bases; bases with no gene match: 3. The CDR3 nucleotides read TGTGCCAGCACCCGACAGGGGGACACCGGGGAGCTGTTTTTT. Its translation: CASTRQGDTGELFF. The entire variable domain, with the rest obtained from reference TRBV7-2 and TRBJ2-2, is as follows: GAGVSQSPSNKVTEKGKDVELRCDPISGHTALYWYRQSLGQGLEFLIYFQGNSAPDKSGLPSDRFSAERTGGSVSTLTIQRTQQEDSAVYLCASTRQGDTGELFFGEGSRLTVL.

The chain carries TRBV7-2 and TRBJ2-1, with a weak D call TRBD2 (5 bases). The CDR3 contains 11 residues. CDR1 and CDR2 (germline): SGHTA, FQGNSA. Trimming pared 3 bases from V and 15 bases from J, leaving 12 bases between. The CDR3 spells CASSFRTRMFF. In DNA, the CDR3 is TGTGCCAGCAGCTTTAGGACTCGGATGTTCTTC.

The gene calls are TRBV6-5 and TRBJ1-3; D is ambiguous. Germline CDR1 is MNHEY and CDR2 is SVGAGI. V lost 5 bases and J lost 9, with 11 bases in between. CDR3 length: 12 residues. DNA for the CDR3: TGTGCCAGCAGTCGGGATTGGGTCACCATATATTTT. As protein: CASSRDWVTIYF.

The CDR3 region is CASSFSGGAGTQYF. The CDR3 nucleotides are TGTGCCAGCAGCTTTAGCGGGGGGGCGGGGACGCAGTATTTT. The chain recombines TRBV3-1 (or the pseudogene TRBV3-2) with TRBJ2-3; TRBD2 aligns across 11 bases. Germline-derived CDR1 and CDR2 are LGHDT and YNNKEL (reference sequence). V was clipped by 5 bases and J by 9 bases; unmatched bases: 7. The CDR3 is made up of 14 amino acids.

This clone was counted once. The chain's CDR3 is CASSDVRTGGNQPQHF. Here the CDR3 DNA reads TGTGCCAGCAGTGATGTACGGACAGGGGGCAATCAGCCCCAGCATTTT. The V gene is TRBV6-1, the J gene TRBJ1-5, with 9 bases fitting TRBD1. The trim removed 3 bases at V and 2 bases at J, leaving 5 bases unmatched. Germline V CDR1 and CDR2: MNHNS, SASEGT. This CDR3 has 16 amino acids.

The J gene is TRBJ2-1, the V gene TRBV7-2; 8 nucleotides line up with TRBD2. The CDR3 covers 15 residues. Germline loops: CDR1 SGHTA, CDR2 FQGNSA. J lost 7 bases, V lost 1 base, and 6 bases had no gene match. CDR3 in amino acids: CASSLDSGSRNEQFF. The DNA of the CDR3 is TGTGCCAGCAGCTTAGACAGCGGGAGTAGAAATGAGCAGTTCTTC.

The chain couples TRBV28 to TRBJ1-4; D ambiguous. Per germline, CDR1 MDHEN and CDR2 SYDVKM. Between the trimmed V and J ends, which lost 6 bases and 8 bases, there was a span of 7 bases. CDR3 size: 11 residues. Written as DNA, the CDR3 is TGTGCCAGCAGCCCCTACGAAAAACTGTTTTTT. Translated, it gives CASSPYEKLFF.

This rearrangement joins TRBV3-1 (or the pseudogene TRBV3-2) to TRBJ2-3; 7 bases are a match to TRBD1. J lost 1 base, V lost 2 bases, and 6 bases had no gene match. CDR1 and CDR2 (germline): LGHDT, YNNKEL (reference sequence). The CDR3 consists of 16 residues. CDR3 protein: CASSQRTGFRTDTQYF. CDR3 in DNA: TGTGCCAGCAGCCAACGGACAGGTTTTCGCACAGATACGCAGTATTTT.

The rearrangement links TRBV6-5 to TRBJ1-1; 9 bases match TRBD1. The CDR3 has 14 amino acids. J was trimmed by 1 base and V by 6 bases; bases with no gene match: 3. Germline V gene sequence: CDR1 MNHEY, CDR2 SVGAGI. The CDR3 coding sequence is TGTGCCAGCAGCTGGACAGGGGCGAACACTGAAGCTTTCTTT. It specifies CASSWTGANTEAFF.

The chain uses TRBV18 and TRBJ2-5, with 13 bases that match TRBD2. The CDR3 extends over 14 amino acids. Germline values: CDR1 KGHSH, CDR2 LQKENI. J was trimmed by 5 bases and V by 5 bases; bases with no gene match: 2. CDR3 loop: CASSKTSGRETQYF. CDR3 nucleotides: TGTGCCAGCTCAAAGACTAGCGGGAGGGAGACCCAGTACTTC.

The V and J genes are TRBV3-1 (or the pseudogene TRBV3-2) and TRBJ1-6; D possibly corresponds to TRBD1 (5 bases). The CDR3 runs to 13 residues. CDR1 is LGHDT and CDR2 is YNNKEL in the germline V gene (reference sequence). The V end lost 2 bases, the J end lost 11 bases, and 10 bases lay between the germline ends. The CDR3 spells CASSQTGGTPLHF. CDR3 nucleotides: TGTGCCAGCAGCCAAACAGGTGGAACACCCCTCCACTTT.

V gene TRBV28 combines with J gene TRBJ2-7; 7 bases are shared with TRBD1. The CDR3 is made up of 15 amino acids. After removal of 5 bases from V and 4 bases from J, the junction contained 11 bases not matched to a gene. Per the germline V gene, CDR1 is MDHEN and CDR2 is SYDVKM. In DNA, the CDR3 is TGTGCCAGCAGTACTGACCGAGGGGGCACTTACGAGCAGTACTTC. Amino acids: CASSTDRGGTYEQYF.

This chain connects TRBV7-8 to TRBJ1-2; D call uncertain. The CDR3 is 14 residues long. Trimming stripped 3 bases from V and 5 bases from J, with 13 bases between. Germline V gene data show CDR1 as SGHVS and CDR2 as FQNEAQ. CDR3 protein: CASSLGGQAYGYTF. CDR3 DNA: TGTGCCAGCAGCTTGGGAGGCCAGGCTTATGGCTACACCTTC.

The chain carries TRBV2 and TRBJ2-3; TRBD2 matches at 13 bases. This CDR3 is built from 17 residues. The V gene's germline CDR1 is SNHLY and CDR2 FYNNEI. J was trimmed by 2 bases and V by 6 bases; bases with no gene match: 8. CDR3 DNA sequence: TGTGCCAGCAGACGACTAGCGGGAGGATCGACCACAGATACGCAGTATTTT. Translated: CASRRLAGGSTTDTQYF.

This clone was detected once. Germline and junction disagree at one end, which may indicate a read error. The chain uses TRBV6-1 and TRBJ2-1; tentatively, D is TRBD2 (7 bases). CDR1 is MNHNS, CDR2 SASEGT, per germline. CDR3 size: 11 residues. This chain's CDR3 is CASSEWRGQLF. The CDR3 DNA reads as TGTGCCAGCAGTGAGTGGCGGGGGCAACTCTTC.

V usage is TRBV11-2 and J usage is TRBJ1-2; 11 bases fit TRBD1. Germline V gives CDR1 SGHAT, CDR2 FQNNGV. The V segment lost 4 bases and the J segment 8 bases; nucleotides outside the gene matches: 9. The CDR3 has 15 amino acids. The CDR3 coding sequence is TGTGCCAGCAGCTCGGGACAGGGGGGGGCAGTCGGCTACACCTTC. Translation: CASSSGQGGAVGYTF.

CDR3 nucleotides: TGTGCCAGCAGTGATCGGCAGGTGTACTATGGCTACACCTTC. Translation: CASSDRQVYYGYTF. This chain uses TRBV2 with TRBJ1-2; D unresolved. Trimming left V 3 bases short and J 3 bases short, with 11 bases between. Germline CDR1 is SNHLY and CDR2 is FYNNEI. This CDR3 contains 14 residues.

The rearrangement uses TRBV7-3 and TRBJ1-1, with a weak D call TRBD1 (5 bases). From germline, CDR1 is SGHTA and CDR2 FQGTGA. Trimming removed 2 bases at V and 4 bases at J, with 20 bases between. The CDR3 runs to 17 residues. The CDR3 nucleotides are TGTGCCAGCAGCTTATCGGGTTGGGGCAGAGGCCCCACTGAAGCTTTCTTT. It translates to CASSLSGWGRGPTEAFF.

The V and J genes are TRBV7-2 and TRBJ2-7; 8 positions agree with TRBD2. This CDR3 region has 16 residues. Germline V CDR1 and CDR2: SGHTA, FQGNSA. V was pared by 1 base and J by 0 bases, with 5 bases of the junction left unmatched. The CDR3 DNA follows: TGTGCCAGCAGCTTAGAGAGTAGCGGGGTCTCCTACGAGCAGTACTTC. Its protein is CASSLESSGVSYEQYF. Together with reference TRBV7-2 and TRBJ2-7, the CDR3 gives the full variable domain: GAGVSQSPSNKVTEKGKDVELRCDPISGHTALYWYRQSLGQGLEFLIYFQGNSAPDKSGLPSDRFSAERTGGSVSTLTIQRTQQEDSAVYLCASSLESSGVSYEQYFGPGTRLTVT.

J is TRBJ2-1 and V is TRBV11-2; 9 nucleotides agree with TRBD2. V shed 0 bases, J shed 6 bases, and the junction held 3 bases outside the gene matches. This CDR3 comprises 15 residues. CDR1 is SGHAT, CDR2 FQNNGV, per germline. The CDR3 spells CASSLDPSGVNEQFF. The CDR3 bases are TGTGCCAGCAGCTTAGATCCTAGCGGGGTCAATGAGCAGTTCTTC. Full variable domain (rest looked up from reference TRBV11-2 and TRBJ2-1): EAGVAQSPRYKIIEKRQSVAFWCNPISGHATLYWYQQILGQGPKLLIQFQNNGVVDDSQLPKDRFSAERLKGVDSTLKIQPAKLEDSAVYLCASSLDPSGVNEQFFGPGTRLTVL.

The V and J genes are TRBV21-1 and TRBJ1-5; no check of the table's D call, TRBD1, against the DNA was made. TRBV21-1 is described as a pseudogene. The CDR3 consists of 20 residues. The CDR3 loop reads CASSKLKKSTFVQGRQPQHF. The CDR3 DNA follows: TGTGCCAGCAGCAAACTAAAAAAGTCAACCTTCGTACAGGGCCGGCAGCCCCAGCATTTT.

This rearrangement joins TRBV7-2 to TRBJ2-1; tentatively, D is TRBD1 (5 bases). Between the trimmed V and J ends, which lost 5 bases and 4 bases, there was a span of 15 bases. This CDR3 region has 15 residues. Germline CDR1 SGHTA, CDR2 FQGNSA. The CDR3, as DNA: TGTGCCAGCAGCGAGGACACTAACCAATACAATGAGCAGTTCTTC. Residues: CASSEDTNQYNEQFF.

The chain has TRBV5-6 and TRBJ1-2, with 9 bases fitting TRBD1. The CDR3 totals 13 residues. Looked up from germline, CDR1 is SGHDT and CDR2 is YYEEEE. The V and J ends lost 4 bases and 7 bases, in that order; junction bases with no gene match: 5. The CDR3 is CASSQGQGTGYTF. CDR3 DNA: TGTGCCAGCAGCCAGGGACAGGGAACTGGCTACACCTTC.

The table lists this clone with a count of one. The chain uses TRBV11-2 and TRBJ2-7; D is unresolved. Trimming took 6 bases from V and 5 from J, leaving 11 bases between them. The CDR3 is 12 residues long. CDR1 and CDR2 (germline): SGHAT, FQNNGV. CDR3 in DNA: TGTGCCAGCAGGGCTCAACGGGACGAGCAGTACTTC. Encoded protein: CASRAQRDEQYF. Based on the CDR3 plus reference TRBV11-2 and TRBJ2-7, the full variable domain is EAGVAQSPRYKIIEKRQSVAFWCNPISGHATLYWYQQILGQGPKLLIQFQNNGVVDDSQLPKDRFSAERLKGVDSTLKIQPAKLEDSAVYLCASRAQRDEQYFGPGTRLTVT.

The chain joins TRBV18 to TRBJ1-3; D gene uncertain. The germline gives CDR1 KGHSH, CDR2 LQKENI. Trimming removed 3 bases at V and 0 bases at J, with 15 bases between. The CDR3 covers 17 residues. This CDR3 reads CASSPQATDSSGNTIYF. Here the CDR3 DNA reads TGTGCCAGCTCACCCCAGGCAACGGATAGCTCTGGAAACACCATATATTTT. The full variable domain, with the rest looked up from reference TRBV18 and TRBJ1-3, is NAGVMQNPRHLVRRRGQEARLRCSPMKGHSHVYWYRQLPEEGLKFMVYLQKENIIDESGMPKERFSAEFPKEGPSILRIQQVVRGDSAAYFCASSPQATDSSGNTIYFGEGSWLTVV.

The CDR3 sequence: CASSPPGGPGQGYEQYF. DNA for the CDR3: TGTGCCAGCTCACCACCGGGTGGGCCGGGACAGGGGTACGAGCAGTACTTC. V gene TRBV18 combines with J gene TRBJ2-7; TRBD1 matches at 10 bases. The CDR3 extends over 17 amino acids. The junction had 9 bases not matched to a gene; V was cut back by 0 bases and J by 4 bases. The germline V gene encodes CDR1 KGHSH and CDR2 LQKENI. The whole variable domain, filled in from reference TRBV18 and TRBJ2-7, reads NAGVMQNPRHLVRRRGQEARLRCSPMKGHSHVYWYRQLPEEGLKFMVYLQKENIIDESGMPKERFSAEFPKEGPSILRIQQVVRGDSAAYFCASSPPGGPGQGYEQYFGPGTRLTVT.